The clone carrying this T cell receptor beta chain appeared many times. The sample comes from a study of T-cell reconstitution after alpha-beta-depleted transplantation in children. Unique molecular identifiers were used to barcode this TCRbeta library. One entry per CDR3 protein, called by TCRdb with MiXCR from the PCR reads. Here the sample spans hundreds of thousands of distinct CDR3 sequences, over 15% being singletons. V was cut by 7 bases and J by 2 bases, with 9 bases left in between. This CDR3 spans 12 amino acids. Germline lookup yields CDR1 SQVTM and CDR2 ANQGSEA. This receptor was obtained from a human donor who donated a stem cell graft to a child with acute myeloid leukemia. The material sequenced was PBMCs from the stem cell graft donor, taken from the stem cell graft. The chain employs TRBV29-1 and TRBJ2-1, with no clear D. The CDR3 spells CSAGYAYNEQFF. CDR3 in DNA: TGCAGCGCCGGGTACGCCTACAATGAGCAGTTCTTC.